The rows below give T cell receptor beta chains drawn from one sample of a study of cytomegalovirus exposure and HLA in healthy donors. TCRdb's table, derived via immunoSEQ multiplex PCR, lists solely in-frame clones and lacks some. The table records tens of thousands of clones, 89% of them present only once. Sample: PBMCs. All receptors derive from a woman aged 18-29 years in good health and CMV-seronegative. Both conserved end residues are trimmed from each CDR3.

V: TRBV7-2; J: TRBJ2-3; CDR3: ASGRGEERDSTDTQY
V: TRBV5-1; J: TRBJ2-3; CDR3: ASSPPGHLITDTQY
V: TRBV19; J: TRBJ2-1; CDR3: ASTRIGDRGYNEQF
V: TRBV10-2; J: TRBJ2-5; CDR3: ASRDLSPLAGAGETQY
V: TRBV14; J: TRBJ2-3; CDR3: ASSQDRVIDTQY
V: TRBV7-9; J: TRBJ1-2; CDR3: ASSSSRGSTNYGYT
V: TRBV30; J: TRBJ2-3; CDR3: AWSRLEVGTDTQY
V: TRBV6-5; J: TRBJ2-3; CDR3: ASTRGFLITDTQY
V: TRBV30; J: TRBJ1-3; CDR3: AWTISGNTIY
V: TRBV4-1; J: TRBJ1-6; CDR3: ASSQDEQARVSPLH
V: TRBV5-6; J: TRBJ1-4; CDR3: ASSLEQGPTNEKLF
V: TRBV18; J: TRBJ2-3; CDR3: ASSPTTSGATDTQY
V: TRBV28; J: TRBJ2-2; CDR3: ASSEQGATGELF
V: TRBV18; J: TRBJ1-4; CDR3: ASSRGQGEKLF
V: TRBV10-3; J: TRBJ1-2; CDR3: AISDRQGVSGGYT
V: TRBV30; J: TRBJ2-3; CDR3: AWSIFRGSSTDTQY
V: TRBV7-2; J: TRBJ2-2; CDR3: ASSLAGGENTGELF
V: TRBV5-6; J: TRBJ2-1; CDR3: ASSLDGGNEQF
V: TRBV4-2; J: TRBJ2-5; CDR3: ASSPAATGGGEETQY
V: TRBV13; J: TRBJ2-7; CDR3: ASSWGTGRYSYEQY
V: TRBV11-2; J: TRBJ2-2; CDR3: ASSRLAGLVGELF
V: TRBV6-6; J: TRBJ2-7; CDR3: ASSYNQGIEQY
V: TRBV10-3; J: TRBJ2-7; CDR3: AISGGRAAYEQY
V: TRBV4-1; J: TRBJ1-2; CDR3: ASSPQQGADYGYT
V: TRBV28; J: TRBJ1-1; CDR3: ASSVGGGNTEAF
V: TRBV4-2; J: TRBJ2-2; CDR3: ASSSIVGSGGLNTGELF
V: TRBV9; J: TRBJ1-3; CDR3: ASSSSMAVLGNTIY
V: TRBV19; J: TRBJ2-2; CDR3: ASSLALDTGELF
V: TRBV15; J: TRBJ1-1; CDR3: ATSRNRDRVAF
V: TRBV11-3; J: TRBJ2-1; CDR3: ASSPAGQMGLAGTDEQF
V: TRBV11-3; J: TRBJ2-7; CDR3: ASNSQSGWGHEQY
V: TRBV10-3; J: TRBJ2-7; CDR3: AMSSRLVDEQY
V: TRBV20-1; J: TRBJ2-7; CDR3: SVGDEQY
V: TRBV19; J: TRBJ1-2; CDR3: ASSTDGGPTNYGYT
V: TRBV28; J: TRBJ2-7; CDR3: ASSLGLGYSYEQY
V: TRBV27; J: TRBJ2-3; CDR3: ASSLRGLAGLTDTQY
V: TRBV4-1; J: TRBJ2-7; CDR3: ASSQGLKSEQY
V: TRBV6-5; J: TRBJ1-1; CDR3: ASSLSENTEAF
V: TRBV6-5; J: TRBJ1-4; CDR3: ASYPGGDNEKLF
V: TRBV28; J: TRBJ2-3; CDR3: ASITRTLGGKTDTQY
V: TRBV2; J: TRBJ1-1; CDR3: ASGDTPFNTEAF
V: TRBV9; J: TRBJ2-7; CDR3: ASSPSGDTREQY
V: TRBV29-1; J: TRBJ2-3; CDR3: SVVAGAGTDTQY
V: TRBV11-3; J: TRBJ2-2; CDR3: ASSLDLPAGENTGELF
V: TRBV27; J: TRBJ2-3; CDR3: ASTPIDSRTDTQY
V: TRBV5-6; J: TRBJ1-1; CDR3: ASSLVRDRNTEAF
V: TRBV28; J: TRBJ1-3; CDR3: ASSSTGLTGNTIY
V: TRBV27; J: TRBJ1-2; CDR3: ASSSRLTANYGYT
V: TRBV27; J: TRBJ2-1; CDR3: ASSDPGTSPF
V: TRBV19; J: TRBJ2-2; CDR3: ASCWGVNTGELF
V: TRBV7-2; J: TRBJ2-2; CDR3: ASSWGQGGTGELF
V: TRBV6-5; J: TRBJ2-7; CDR3: ASRQQGASYEQY
V: TRBV6-5; J: TRBJ1-4; CDR3: ASRLSGQGNEKLF